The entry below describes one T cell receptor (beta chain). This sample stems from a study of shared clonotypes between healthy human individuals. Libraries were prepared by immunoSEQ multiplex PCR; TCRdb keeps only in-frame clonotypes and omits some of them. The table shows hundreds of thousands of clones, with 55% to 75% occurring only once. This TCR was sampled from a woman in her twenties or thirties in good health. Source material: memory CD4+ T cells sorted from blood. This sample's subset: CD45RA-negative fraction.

CDR3 bases: TGTGCCAGCAGCGTAGTTACAGGGGAGGCGGATACGCAGTATTTT. This codes for CASSVVTGEADTQYF. The gene calls are TRBV9 and TRBJ2-3; possible D gene TRBD1, 7 bases. The germline gives CDR1 SGDLS, CDR2 YYNGEE. V was cut by 0 bases and J by 6 bases, with 14 bases left in between. The CDR3 totals 15 residues.